This entry lists 29 T cell receptor beta chains sequenced from one sample in a study of OX40 agonist ivuxolimab in advanced cancers. Repertoires were generated with immunoSEQ multiplex PCR, while TCRdb's copy carries only in-frame clones and drops some. Of 40,000 to 60,000 clones in the sample, 85% to 90% are singletons; the top ten hold more than 45%. Specimen: CD4+ or CD8+ T cells sorted from blood, collected in a trial of the OX40 agonist ivuxolimab. The receptors were gathered from an adult with an advanced solid tumor such as melanoma, head and neck, liver or kidney cancer.

The V call is TRBV6-5, the J call TRBJ2-7, with D perhaps matching TRBD2 (6 bases). The CDR3 runs 15 residues. V shed 0 bases and J shed 3 bases, with 12 bases lying between them. Germline V gives CDR1 MNHEY, CDR2 SVGAGI. The CDR3 reads CASSYSGGVGYEQYF. CDR3 nucleotides: TGTGCCAGCAGTTACTCGGGAGGAGTAGGCTACGAGCAGTACTTC.

This chain connects TRBV16 to TRBJ1-2, with D maybe TRBD1 (6 bases). The V end lost 2 bases, the J end lost 8 bases, and 15 bases lay between the germline ends. From germline, CDR1 is KGHSY and CDR2 FQNENV. The CDR3 spans 14 residues. Here the CDR3 DNA reads TGTGCCAGCAGCCAAGGGGGCCCGGGGGACGGCTACACCTTC. Encoded protein: CASSQGGPGDGYTF.

The chain is built from TRBV6-6 and TRBJ1-2; D is undetermined. Trimming removed 4 bases at V and 8 bases at J, with 11 bases between. The germline gives CDR1 MNHNY, CDR2 SVGAGI (reference sequence). This CDR3 has 12 residues. DNA for the CDR3: TGTGCCAGCAGTTCGGAAGGCGACGGCTACACCTTC. The encoded protein is CASSSEGDGYTF.

The chain combines TRBV25-1 with TRBJ1-1; TRBD1 is a possible D gene (5 bases). CDR1 is MGHDK and CDR2 is SYGVNS in the germline V gene. V dropped 6 bases and J dropped 1 base, with 15 bases sitting between them. The CDR3 totals 15 residues. The chain's CDR3 is CASSFTGTANTEAFF. The DNA for the CDR3 is TGTGCCAGCAGCTTTACCGGGACGGCGAACACTGAAGCTTTCTTT. Full variable domain (missing parts from reference TRBV25-1 and TRBJ1-1): EADIYQTPRYLVIGTGKKITLECSQTMGHDKMYWYQQDPGMELHLIHYSYGVNSTEKGDLSSESTVSRIRTEHFPLTLESARPSHTSQYLCASSFTGTANTEAFFGQGTRLTVV.

The chain combines TRBV29-1 with TRBJ2-2; the D call may be TRBD1 or TRBD2 (5 bases each). The germline V gene encodes CDR1 SQVTM and CDR2 ANQGSEA. With 3 bases removed from V and 6 bases from J, the gap between germline ends came to 8 bases. The CDR3 runs 12 residues. For the CDR3, the DNA is TGCAGCGTTGATTCGGGGCCCGGGGAGCTGTTTTTT. It encodes CSVDSGPGELFF.

The chain couples TRBV30 to TRBJ1-1; TRBD1 might be the D (5 bases). With 7 bases removed from V and 2 bases from J, the gap between germline ends came to 14 bases. Germline loops: CDR1 GTSNPN, CDR2 SVGIG (reference sequence). The CDR3 extends over 13 amino acids. CDR3 nucleotide sequence: TGTGCCTCTTCAGGGTCCTATAACACTGAAGCTTTCTTT. Translation gives CASSGSYNTEAFF.

The chain combines TRBV7-9 with TRBJ2-2; D gene ambiguous. Trimming pared 5 bases from V and 2 bases from J, leaving 15 bases between. Germline assignment: CDR1 SEHNR and CDR2 FQNEAQ (reference sequence). CDR3 length: 16 residues. The CDR3 coding sequence is TGTGCCAGCAGCCCGTTGAAAGGGATCAACACCGGGGAGCTGTTTTTT. Translating it yields CASSPLKGINTGELFF.

This clone was counted between two and nine times. CDR3 sequence: CASSLIDLNTEAFF. The CDR3 DNA reads TGCGCCAGCAGCTTGATTGACCTGAACACTGAAGCTTTCTTT. The gene calls are TRBV5-1 and TRBJ1-1; D is unclear. V was cut by 1 base and J by 0 bases, with 7 bases left in between. CDR3 size: 14 residues. Per the germline V gene, CDR1 is SGHRS and CDR2 is YFSETQ.

The CDR3 DNA sequence: TGTGCCAGCAGACAGATCCTAGACTACGAGCAGTACTTC. This gives the protein CASRQILDYEQYF. J is TRBJ2-5 and V is TRBV27; no clear D gene. The J call is in doubt because the DNA end fits TRBJ2-7 better. This CDR3 is built from 13 residues. Germline loops: CDR1 MNHEY, CDR2 SMNVEV (reference sequence).

This clone was observed a single time. The chain joins TRBV13 to TRBJ2-1, with TRBD2 matching over 11 bases. V shed 4 bases and J 6 bases; nucleotides not matched to a gene: 5. The germline V gene encodes CDR1 PRHDT and CDR2 FYEKMQ (reference sequence). The length of the CDR3 is 15 residues. The CDR3 here is CASSSGLAGLNEQFF. The CDR3 region has the DNA TGTGCCAGCAGCTCCGGACTAGCGGGCCTCAATGAGCAGTTCTTC.

This chain connects TRBV7-2 to TRBJ2-2; no reliable D call. Trimming pared 4 bases from V and 3 bases from J, leaving 15 bases between. Germline lookup yields CDR1 SGHTA and CDR2 FQGNSA. The CDR3 totals 16 residues. CDR3 in DNA: TGTGCCAGCAGCTCCCGCGGATTAGTGGACACCGGGGAGCTGTTTTTT. Translated, it gives CASSSRGLVDTGELFF. Full variable domain (rest looked up from reference TRBV7-2 and TRBJ2-2): GAGVSQSPSNKVTEKGKDVELRCDPISGHTALYWYRQSLGQGLEFLIYFQGNSAPDKSGLPSDRFSAERTGGSVSTLTIQRTQQEDSAVYLCASSSRGLVDTGELFFGEGSRLTVL.

The chain carries TRBV15 and TRBJ2-7; possibly TRBD2 for D (5 bases). CDR1 and CDR2 (germline): LNHNV, YYDKDF (reference sequence). The CDR3 is 15 amino acids. Trimming removed 0 bases at V and 3 bases at J, with 12 bases between. The CDR3 region has the DNA TGTGCCACCAGCAGAGATTTTTTCGGGAACTACGAGCAGTACTTC. Residues: CATSRDFFGNYEQYF.

The chain has TRBV6-6 and TRBJ1-5; D is ambiguous. CDR1 is MNHNY and CDR2 is SVGAGI in the germline V gene (reference sequence). Trimming cost V 2 bases and J 3 bases, with 14 bases left between them. The CDR3 sequence is 16 residues long. CDR3 nucleotides: TGTGCCAGCAGTTACGTGGCCACTTCATTCAATCAGCCCCAGCATTTT. Its translation: CASSYVATSFNQPQHF.

The chain employs TRBV27 and TRBJ1-1, with 8 bases identical to TRBD1. The CDR3 consists of 14 residues. Germline lookup yields CDR1 MNHEY and CDR2 SMNVEV (reference sequence). V lost 5 bases, J lost 5 bases, and 7 bases stayed unmatched. The DNA for the CDR3 is TGTGCCAGCAGTCCCGACAGGGGAGGGACTGAAGCTTTCTTT. It yields the protein CASSPDRGGTEAFF.

CDR3 nucleotide sequence: TGTGCCAGCAGCGGGGGAGGGACAGGAAGGGAGACCCAGTACTTC. Encoded protein: CASSGGGTGRETQYF. The chain joins TRBV9 to TRBJ2-5; TRBD1 is a possible D gene (8 bases). CDR1 and CDR2 from the germline V gene are SGDLS and YYNGEE. Trimming took 3 bases from V and 5 from J, leaving 17 bases between them. This CDR3 is built from 15 residues.

This clone was seen a single time. V is TRBV4-3 and J is TRBJ2-1; 10 bases agree with TRBD2. The CDR3 runs 18 residues. In germline, CDR1 is LGHNA, CDR2 YSLEER. J lost 1 base, V lost 1 base, and 7 bases had no gene match. The CDR3 nucleotides read TGCGCCAGCAGCCAAGGTAGCGGGGGGCCAGAATCCTACAATGAGCAGTTCTTC. The encoded protein is CASSQGSGGPESYNEQFF.

This clone came up a few times. The CDR3 DNA reads TGTGCCAGCAGCTTAGCGGCCAGGAGCAATTCACCCCTCCACTTT. Translating it yields CASSLAARSNSPLHF. The chain is built from TRBV7-9 and TRBJ1-6; no firm D call. Germline V gene lookup returns CDR1 SEHNR and CDR2 FQNEAQ (reference sequence). The CDR3 runs 15 residues. Trimming removed 0 bases at V and 7 bases at J, with 10 bases between.

The chain is built from TRBV30 and TRBJ2-3, with 10 bases aligning to TRBD2. Germline V gene sequence: CDR1 GTSNPN, CDR2 SVGIG (reference sequence). V lost 3 bases and J lost 0; bases outside the gene matches: 12. CDR3 length: 18 amino acids. The CDR3 loop is CAWSVTITSGDSTDTQYF. The DNA of the CDR3 is TGTGCCTGGAGCGTAACAATCACTAGCGGGGATAGCACAGATACGCAGTATTTT.

This clone was picked up a small number of times. The chain recombines TRBV19 with TRBJ1-6; 8 nucleotides match TRBD1. This CDR3 spans 13 amino acids. Germline V gives CDR1 LNHDA, CDR2 SQIVND (reference sequence). V was pared by 8 bases and J by 8 bases, with 5 bases of the junction left unmatched. In DNA, the CDR3 is TGTGCCAGTTCTGGACAGGGTTATTCACCCCTCCACTTT. Translated, it gives CASSGQGYSPLHF.

The chain joins TRBV27 to TRBJ2-2; D tentatively fits TRBD1 or TRBD2 (5 bases each). CDR1 MNHEY and CDR2 SMNVEV come from the germline V gene (reference sequence). V lost 7 bases and J lost 2, with 14 bases in between. This CDR3 is built from 15 residues. The CDR3 region is CASNSGTVNTGELFF. CDR3 sequence (DNA): TGTGCCAGCAACTCCGGGACGGTAAACACCGGGGAGCTGTTTTTT.

The V and J genes are TRBV7-2 and TRBJ2-7; unclear D gene. CDR3 length: 14 amino acids. The V gene lost 2 bases and the J gene lost 2 bases, with 10 bases spanning the gap. Germline V gives CDR1 SGHTA, CDR2 FQGNSA. In DNA form, the CDR3 reads TGTGCCAGCAGCTTACCAGGAAGGGCCTACGAGCAGTACTTC. Its protein is CASSLPGRAYEQYF.

The chain is built from TRBV4-3 and TRBJ1-1; D not certain. The germline V and J ends were trimmed by 3 bases and 1 base, with 9 bases remaining between them. Germline V gene lookup returns CDR1 LGHNA and CDR2 YSLEER. This CDR3 contains 14 residues. CDR3 bases: TGCGCCAGCAGCCAGGGAACACCGAACACTGAAGCTTTCTTT. Amino acid sequence: CASSQGTPNTEAFF.

The rearrangement joins TRBV21-1 to TRBJ1-6. TRBV21-1 is deemed a pseudogene. The CDR3 is 17 residues long. DNA of the CDR3: TGTGCCAGCAGCAAAGAGGGGGGTAGCTCCTATAATTCACCCCTCCACTTT. It codes for CASSKEGGSSYNSPLHF.

V and J are TRBV6-1 and TRBJ2-7; no reliable D call. Looked up from germline, CDR1 is MNHNS and CDR2 is SASEGT. V lost 8 bases and J lost 3, with 17 bases in between. The CDR3 has 14 residues. The CDR3 nucleotides are TGTGCCAGCGGTTTTATCTTTGGGGACTACGAGCAGTACTTC. It codes for CASGFIFGDYEQYF.

The chain is built from TRBV19 and TRBJ1-1; TRBD1 might be the D (6 bases). Germline assignment: CDR1 LNHDA and CDR2 SQIVND (reference sequence). This CDR3 spans 14 amino acids. V was trimmed by 3 bases and J by 5 bases, leaving 13 bases between them. The CDR3 is CASSIPGVWTEAFF. In DNA, the CDR3 is TGTGCCAGTAGTATTCCAGGGGTCTGGACTGAAGCTTTCTTT.

This chain joins TRBV4-1 and TRBJ2-1; TRBD2 aligns across 11 bases. From germline, CDR1 is MGHRA and CDR2 YSYEKL. This CDR3 is built from 16 residues. After removal of 1 base from V and 2 bases from J, the junction contained 1 base not matched to a gene. CDR3 DNA: TGCGCCAGCAGCCAAGGTAGCGGGGGGGCCTACAATGAGCAGTTCTTC. As protein: CASSQGSGGAYNEQFF.

J is TRBJ2-7 and V is TRBV28, with D maybe TRBD2 (6 bases). Germline V gene data show CDR1 as MDHEN and CDR2 as SYDVKM. This CDR3 has 15 residues. Between the trimmed V and J ends, which lost 1 base and 7 bases, there was a span of 17 bases. CDR3 amino acids: CASSLFRGSPGEQYF. DNA for the CDR3: TGTGCCAGCAGTTTATTCCGGGGGTCCCCAGGGGAGCAGTACTTC.

The chain combines TRBV7-9 with TRBJ2-3; maybe TRBD1 (5 bases). This CDR3 is built from 15 residues. The V and J ends lost 5 bases and 4 bases respectively, with 16 bases between them. The germline V gene has CDR1 SEHNR and CDR2 FQNEAQ (reference sequence). CDR3 DNA sequence: TGTGCCAGCAGCCCTAGGGGTCAGAGCGCAGATACGCAGTATTTT. This gives the protein CASSPRGQSADTQYF.

V usage is TRBV29-1 and J usage is TRBJ2-2, with D possibly matching TRBD1 (6 bases). Trimming took off 7 bases at V and 8 bases at J, with 14 bases between the two ends. The CDR3 length is 12 residues. Germline CDR1 is SQVTM and CDR2 is ANQGSEA. The CDR3: CSGLDRPGELFF. DNA of the CDR3: TGCAGCGGCCTGGACAGACCGGGGGAGCTGTTTTTT.